The sequence of this TCR beta chain was determined in a study of control samples from healthy donors and cancer patients. Profiled with immunoSEQ multiplex PCR; TCRdb holds only in-frame clones, not every one. There are more than 100,000 clones in the sample; over 75% occur only once, and approximately 2.7% lies in the top ten. This CDR3 has 13 residues. The J segment lost 7 bases and the V segment lost 7 bases, leaving 10 bases of the junction unmatched. Germline V gives CDR1 GTSNPN, CDR2 SVGIG (reference sequence). The sample comprised blood. The clonotype comes from a man younger than 30 in good health. The rearrangement links TRBV30 to TRBJ1-1, with 9 positions matching TRBD1. CDR3 bases: TGTGCCTTGAAAACCGGGACAGGGTTTGAAGCTTTCTTT. Translation gives CALKTGTGFEAFF.